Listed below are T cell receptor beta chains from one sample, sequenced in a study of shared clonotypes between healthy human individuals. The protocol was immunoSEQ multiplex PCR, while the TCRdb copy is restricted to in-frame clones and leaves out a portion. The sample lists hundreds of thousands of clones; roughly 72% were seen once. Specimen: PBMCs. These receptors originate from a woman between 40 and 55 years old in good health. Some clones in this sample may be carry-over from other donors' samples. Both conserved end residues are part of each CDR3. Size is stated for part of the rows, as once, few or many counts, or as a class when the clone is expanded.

CASSLGMGIDTQYF,TRBV27,-
CAWSTATDTQYF,TRBV30,many
CASSYIPGETQYF,TRBV5-1,-
CASSEWIDRGDGELFF,TRBV10-2,many
CASSEGGPGLEQYF,TRBV25-1,-
CASSLETGGSSRSYNEQFF,TRBV11-2,-
CASSFLRDQPQHF,TRBV28,-
CASSFLAATYEQYF,TRBV28,many
CASSLAGSQETQYF,TRBV5-1,-
CASSSRTGSTDTQYF,TRBV5-4,few
CASSQGEWGGTDTQYF,TRBV4-1,-
CATSRDPAGYNEQFF,TRBV15,-
CASSLGGTSGQETQYF,TRBV5-4,-
CASSSGTSGRASDEQFF,TRBV5-6,-
CASSLGWTAYEQYF,TRBV7-2,-
CASSPPGPKKGSGANVLTF,TRBV9,-
CASSSTNLRAVLREQYF,TRBV27,-
CASSPIGWQWRESSYEQYF,TRBV2,-
CASSYTSSGEQYF,TRBV5-6,-
CASSFRTGGNTIYF,TRBV28,many
CASSLSGGYWYHEQFF,TRBV27,-
CALLRGAQYF,TRBV30,-
CASSDKHVDTDTQYF,TRBV10-1,-
CASRLDRNTYEQYF,TRBV6-1,once
CASSESGRDQPQHF,TRBV2,-
CASSPPLAGGPDNEQFF,TRBV5-1,-
CAIRDILYEQYF,TRBV6-1,-
CASSLGTGYEKLFF,TRBV7-9,-
CAIGTSGLTDTQYF,TRBV10-3,-
CASSEAASGLTDTQYF,TRBV6-1,-
CASSEGQRSYQETQYF,TRBV5-4,-
CASSLVSGRSQETQYF,TRBV11-2,-
CASSLEGQGAGTGELFF,TRBV5-1,-
CAIRGTDSYEQYF,TRBV10-3,few
CAWSRGQPNEQYF,TRBV30,-
CASSEERWRTDTQYF,TRBV6-1,few
CASRPRQGRTEAFF,TRBV2,-
CASSLTGVWGGNEQFF,TRBV28,-
CASSLNPGTSSYEQYF,TRBV11-2,-
CASSVGGENQPQHF,TRBV5-1,-
CASSHQTSGTYEQYF,TRBV6-1,-
CASSEMAANEKLFF,TRBV6-1,-
CASSTRLTGVNQPQHF,TRBV19,-
CASSYSTAGEYNEQFF,TRBV6-5,-
CASSGFGTEQETQYF,TRBV9,-
CASSLNRKYEQYF,TRBV28,-
CASSLRTGIPNTIYF,TRBV27,-
CASSTREGQPQHF,TRBV5-1,-
CASSFSGSNQPQHF,TRBV7-2,-
CASSSPNTDTQYF,TRBV7-3,-
CASSSSDRRVEYTEAFF,TRBV5-6,-
CASSQDKSQGEAFF,TRBV4-1,-
CSVMTLYNEQFF,TRBV29-1,-
CASSLGEPTQYF,TRBV11-2,-
CASSYLGSYGYTF,TRBV6-5,-
CASSYAQGHTYEQYF,TRBV6-6,-
CASSVGSSGTYEQYF,TRBV9,few